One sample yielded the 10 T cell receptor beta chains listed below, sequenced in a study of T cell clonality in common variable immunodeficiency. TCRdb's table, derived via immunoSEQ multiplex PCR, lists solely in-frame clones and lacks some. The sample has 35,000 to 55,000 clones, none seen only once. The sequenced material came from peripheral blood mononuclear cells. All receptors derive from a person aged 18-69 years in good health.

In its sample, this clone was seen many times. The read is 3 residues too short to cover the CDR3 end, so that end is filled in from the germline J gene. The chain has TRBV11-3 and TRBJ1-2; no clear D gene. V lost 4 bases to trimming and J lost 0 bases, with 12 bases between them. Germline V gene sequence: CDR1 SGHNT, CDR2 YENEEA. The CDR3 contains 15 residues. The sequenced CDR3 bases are TGTGCCAGCAGCTCCCAGGATTTTGCTAACTATGGC. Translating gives CASSSQDFANYG. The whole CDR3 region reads CASSSQDFANYGYTF.

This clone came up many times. The CDR3 bases that were read are TGTGCCAGCAGCCAACGGGGCTCTGGGGCCAACGTC. This translates into CASSQRGSGANV. The CDR3, in full, reads CASSQRGSGANVLTF. The chain is built from TRBV6-2 or TRBV6-3 and TRBJ2-6; maybe TRBD2 (5 bases). From the germline J gene comes the end of the CDR3, since the read stops 3 residues before it. Trimming removed 6 bases from V and 0 bases from J, with 9 bases in between. CDR1 and CDR2 (germline): MNHEY, SVGEGT. This CDR3 contains 15 residues.

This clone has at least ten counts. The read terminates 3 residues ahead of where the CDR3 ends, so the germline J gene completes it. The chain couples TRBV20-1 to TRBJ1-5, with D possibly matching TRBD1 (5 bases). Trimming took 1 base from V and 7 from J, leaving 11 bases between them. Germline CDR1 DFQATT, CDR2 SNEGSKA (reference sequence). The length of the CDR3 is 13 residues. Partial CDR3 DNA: TGCAGTGCTAGAGCTGGGGAGGGGCAGCCC. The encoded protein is CSARAGEGQP. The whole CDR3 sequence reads CSARAGEGQPQHF.

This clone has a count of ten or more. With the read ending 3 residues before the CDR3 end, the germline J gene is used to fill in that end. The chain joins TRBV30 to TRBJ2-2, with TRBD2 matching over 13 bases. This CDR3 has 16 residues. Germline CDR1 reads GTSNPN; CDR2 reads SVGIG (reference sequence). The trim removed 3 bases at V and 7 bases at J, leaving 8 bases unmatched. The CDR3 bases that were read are TGTGCCTGGAGGACTAGCGGGAGGCCAATGGGCGGGGAG. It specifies CAWRTSGRPMGGE. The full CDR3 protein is CAWRTSGRPMGGELFF.

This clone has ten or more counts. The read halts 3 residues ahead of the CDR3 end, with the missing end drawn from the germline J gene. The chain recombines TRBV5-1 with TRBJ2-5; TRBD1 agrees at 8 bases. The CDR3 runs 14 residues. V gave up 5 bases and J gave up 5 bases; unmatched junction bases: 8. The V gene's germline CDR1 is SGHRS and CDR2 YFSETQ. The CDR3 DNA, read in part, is TGCGCCAGCAGAGACCAGGGGGCATCCGAGACC. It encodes CASRDQGASET. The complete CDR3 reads CASRDQGASETQYF.

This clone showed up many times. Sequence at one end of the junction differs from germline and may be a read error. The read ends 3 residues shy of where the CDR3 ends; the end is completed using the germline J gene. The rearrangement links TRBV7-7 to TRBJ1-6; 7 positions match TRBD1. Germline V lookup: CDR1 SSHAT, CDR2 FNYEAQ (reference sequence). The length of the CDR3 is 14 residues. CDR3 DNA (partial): TGTGCTAGCAGCTTACAGGGGACGGATTCACCC. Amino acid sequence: CASSLQGTDSP. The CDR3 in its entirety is CASSLQGTDSPLHF. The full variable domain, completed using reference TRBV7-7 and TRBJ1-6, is GAGVSQSPRYKVTKRGQDVTLRCDPISSHATLYWYQQALGQGPEFLTYFNYEAQPDKSGLPSDRFSAERPEGSISTLTIQRTEQRDSAMYRCASSLQGTDSPLHFGNGTRLTVT.

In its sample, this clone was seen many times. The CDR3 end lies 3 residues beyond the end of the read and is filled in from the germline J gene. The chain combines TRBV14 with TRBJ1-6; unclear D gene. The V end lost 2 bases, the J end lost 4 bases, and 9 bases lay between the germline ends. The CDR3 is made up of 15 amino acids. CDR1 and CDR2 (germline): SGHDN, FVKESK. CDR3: CASSQYAEYNSPLHF. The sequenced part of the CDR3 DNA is TGTGCCAGCAGCCAATACGCAGAGTATAATTCACCC. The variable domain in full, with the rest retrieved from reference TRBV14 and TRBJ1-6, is EAGVTQFPSHSVIEKGQTVTLRCDPISGHDNLYWYRRVMGKEIKFLLHFVKESKQDESGMPNNRFLAERTGGTYSTLKVQPAELEDSGVYFCASSQYAEYNSPLHFGNGTRLTVT.

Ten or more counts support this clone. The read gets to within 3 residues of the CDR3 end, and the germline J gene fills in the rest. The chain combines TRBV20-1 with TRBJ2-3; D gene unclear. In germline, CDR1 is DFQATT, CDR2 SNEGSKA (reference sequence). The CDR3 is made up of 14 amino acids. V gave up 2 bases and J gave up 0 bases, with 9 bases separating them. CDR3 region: CSARLAASTDTQYF. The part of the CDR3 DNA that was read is TGCAGTGCTAGATTGGCGGCGAGCACAGATACG.

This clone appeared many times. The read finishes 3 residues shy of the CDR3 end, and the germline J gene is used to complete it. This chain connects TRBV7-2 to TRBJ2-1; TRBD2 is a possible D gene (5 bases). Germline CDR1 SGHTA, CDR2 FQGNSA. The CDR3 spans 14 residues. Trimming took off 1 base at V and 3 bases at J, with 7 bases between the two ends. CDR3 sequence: CASSLVDYYNEQFF. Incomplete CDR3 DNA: TGTGCCAGCAGCTTAGTTGACTACTACAATGAG.

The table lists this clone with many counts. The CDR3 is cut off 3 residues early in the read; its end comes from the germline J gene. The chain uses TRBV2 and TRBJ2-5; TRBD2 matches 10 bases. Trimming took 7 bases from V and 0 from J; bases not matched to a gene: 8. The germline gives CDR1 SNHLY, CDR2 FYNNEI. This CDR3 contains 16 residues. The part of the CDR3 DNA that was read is TGTGCCAGCAAGGAACTAGCGGGGCAGTACCAAGAGACC. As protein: CASKELAGQYQET. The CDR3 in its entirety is CASKELAGQYQETQYF.